The 9 T cell receptor beta chains below come from one sample, sequenced in a study of shared clonotypes between healthy human individuals. Repertoires were generated with immunoSEQ multiplex PCR, while TCRdb's copy carries only in-frame clones and drops some. This sample has approximately 1.5 million clones, with approximately 98% found just once. Sample: naive CD4+ T cells sorted from blood. Subset: CD45RA+ positively selected. All receptors derive from a man aged 25-45 years in good health.

The genes are TRBV11-2 and TRBJ2-5; 10 nucleotides agree with TRBD1. V was pared by 0 bases and J by 6 bases, with 7 bases of the junction left unmatched. Germline CDR1 is SGHAT and CDR2 is FQNNGV. This CDR3 spans 16 amino acids. As DNA, the CDR3 is TGTGCCAGCAGCTTAGAGGGGACAGGGGCACCGAAGACCCAGTACTTC. Translated: CASSLEGTGAPKTQYF.

The chain uses TRBV10-1 and TRBJ1-4; D is undetermined. Germline V gene sequence: CDR1 WNHNN, CDR2 SYGVQD (reference sequence). The ends were cut back, 0 bases at V and 7 bases at J, with 12 bases in the middle. The CDR3 contains 15 residues. CDR3 in DNA: TGCGCCAGCAGTGAGTCAAGGGTTGGCGGTGAAAAACTGTTTTTT. Translating gives CASSESRVGGEKLFF.

Concerning this clone itself: Other nucleotide sequences from this sample produce the same CDR3. CDR3 nucleotide sequence: TGTGCCAGCAGCCCCCGGACCGCGAACACTGAAGCTTTCTTT. Residues: CASSPRTANTEAFF. The chain recombines TRBV9 with TRBJ1-1; unclear D gene. Germline V CDR1 and CDR2: SGDLS, YYNGEE. Trimming cost V 4 bases and J 1 base, with 11 bases left between them. The CDR3 is made up of 14 amino acids.

V gene TRBV11-2 combines with J gene TRBJ2-3; D is uncertain. Germline V CDR1 and CDR2: SGHAT, FQNNGV. There are 16 residues in the CDR3. V gave up 3 bases and J gave up 0 bases, with 13 bases separating them. CDR3: CASSFDPSSSTDTQYF. Written as DNA, the CDR3 is TGTGCCAGCAGCTTCGACCCATCCTCTAGCACAGATACGCAGTATTTT.

The chain couples TRBV5-1 to TRBJ1-1; tentatively, D is TRBD1 (5 bases). Germline V lookup: CDR1 SGHRS, CDR2 YFSETQ. The V end lost 1 base, the J end lost 0 bases, and 22 bases lay between the germline ends. The CDR3 is 19 amino acids. CDR3 protein: CASSLMFSRASTMNTEAFF. For the CDR3, the DNA is TGCGCCAGCAGCTTGATGTTCAGCAGGGCGTCCACAATGAACACTGAAGCTTTCTTT.

This clone has more than one count but fewer than ten. This chain joins TRBV7-9 and TRBJ1-5; D not resolved. This CDR3 contains 14 residues. V dropped 4 bases and J dropped 2 bases, with 9 bases sitting between them. Germline V gene data show CDR1 as SEHNR and CDR2 as FQNEAQ (reference sequence). The CDR3 spells CASSYAVGNQPQHF. Here the CDR3 DNA reads TGTGCCAGCAGCTATGCGGTAGGCAATCAGCCCCAGCATTTT. Complete variable domain (other parts from reference TRBV7-9 and TRBJ1-5): DTGVSQNPRHKITKRGQNVTFRCDPISEHNRLYWYRQTLGQGPEFLTYFQNEAQLEKSRLLSDRFSAERPKGSFSTLEIQRTEQGDSAMYLCASSYAVGNQPQHFGDGTRLSIL.

The chain couples TRBV25-1 to TRBJ2-6; D ambiguous. The V end lost 4 bases, the J end lost 0 bases, and 7 bases lay between the germline ends. Looked up from germline, CDR1 is MGHDK and CDR2 is SYGVNS. The CDR3 has 15 residues. CDR3 sequence: CASSVRFSGANVLTF. The CDR3 DNA is TGTGCCAGCAGTGTCCGATTCTCTGGGGCCAACGTCCTGACTTTC.

The J gene is TRBJ2-7, the V gene TRBV7-9, with D hard to call. The CDR3 sequence is 14 residues long. Looked up from germline, CDR1 is SEHNR and CDR2 is FQNEAQ (reference sequence). V was pared by 0 bases and J by 5 bases, with 11 bases between. The CDR3 nucleotides read TGTGCCAGCAGCTTAGCGCATGGAACCGACGAGCAGTACTTC. This codes for CASSLAHGTDEQYF. Drawing the rest from reference TRBV7-9 and TRBJ2-7, the complete variable domain is DTGVSQNPRHKITKRGQNVTFRCDPISEHNRLYWYRQTLGQGPEFLTYFQNEAQLEKSRLLSDRFSAERPKGSFSTLEIQRTEQGDSAMYLCASSLAHGTDEQYFGPGTRLTVT.

The count of this clone is one. The J gene is TRBJ1-2, the V gene TRBV5-1; D is uncertain. There are 12 residues in the CDR3. Trimming pared 1 base from V and 10 bases from J, leaving 11 bases between. Germline CDR1 reads SGHRS; CDR2 reads YFSETQ. CDR3 DNA sequence: TGCGCCAGCAGCTTGCAGACGGACCCCTACACCTTC. It translates to CASSLQTDPYTF.